The following is a T cell receptor (beta chain) sequence with its context. The sample is drawn from a study of blood T cell repertoires in COVID-19. Study as a whole: Donors in the United States, Italy and Spain gave samples during acute or convalescent COVID-19. In each case, the material was cDNA or gDNA derived from T cells, B-cell-depleted T cells, or PBMCs.

In the authors' methods: How many nucleated cells were present was estimated from reference gene primer amplification. The repertoire was sequenced with immunoSEQ multiplex PCR; TCRdb's copy has only in-frame clones and lacks some. That table gives V, J and clone size, and the DNA gave D and trimming. The table records roughly 190,000 clones, roughly 87% of them present only once. V was clipped by 8 bases and J by 1 base; unmatched bases: 13. The CDR3 is made up of 16 amino acids. Germline V gene data show CDR1 as MNHEY and CDR2 as SMNVEV (reference sequence). The source is a woman in her 40s with acute or convalescent COVID-19. The rearrangement uses TRBV27 and TRBJ2-7; the match to TRBD2 covers 8 bases. Sequencing was carried out using peripheral blood. The CDR3 loop is CASALTGTSISYEQYF. CDR3 nucleotides: TGTGCCAGCGCATTGACCGGGACTAGTATTTCCTACGAGCAGTACTTC.